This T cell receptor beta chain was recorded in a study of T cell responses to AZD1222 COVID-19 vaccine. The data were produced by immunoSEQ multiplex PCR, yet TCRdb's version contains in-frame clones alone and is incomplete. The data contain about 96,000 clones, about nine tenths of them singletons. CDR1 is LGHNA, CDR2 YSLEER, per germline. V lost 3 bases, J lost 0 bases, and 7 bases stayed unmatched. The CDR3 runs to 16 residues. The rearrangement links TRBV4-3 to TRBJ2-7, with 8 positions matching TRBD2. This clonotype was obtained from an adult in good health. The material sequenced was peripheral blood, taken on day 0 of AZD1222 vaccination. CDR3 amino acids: CASSHIAGLSSYEQYF. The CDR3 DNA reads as TGCGCCAGCAGCCATATAGCGGGGTTAAGCTCCTACGAGCAGTACTTC.